This T cell receptor beta chain was found in a study of OX40 agonist ivuxolimab in advanced cancers. Study at large: Treatment received earlier with anti-PD-1, anti-PD-L1 or anti-CTLA-4 agents was allowed, and 40% had some.

Repertoires were generated with immunoSEQ multiplex PCR, while TCRdb's copy carries only in-frame clones and drops some. This table has 70,000 or so clones, 70% to 90% appearing once. The V and J ends lost 0 bases and 8 bases, in that order; junction bases with no gene match: 11. The CDR3 runs to 17 residues. CDR1 MGHRA and CDR2 YSYEKL come from the germline V gene. The rearrangement joins TRBV4-1 to TRBJ1-4, with 8 bases identical to TRBD1. The sequence derives from an adult with an advanced solid tumor such as melanoma, head and neck, liver or kidney cancer. The sequenced sample was CD4+ or CD8+ T cells sorted from blood, obtained in a trial of the OX40 agonist ivuxolimab. CDR3: CASSQEQGGQRGEKLFF. Written as DNA, the CDR3 is TGCGCCAGCAGCCAAGAACAGGGGGGCCAGAGGGGGGAAAAACTGTTTTTT.